The following is a TCR beta chain sequence with its context. Trimming removed 5 bases from V and 3 bases from J; junction bases left unmatched: 17. CDR3 length: 18 residues. CDR1 and CDR2 from the germline V gene are MNHNS and SASEGT. This record belongs to a study of type 1 and type 2 diabetes patients. PCR was run on genomic DNA. A primer set of 30 forward and 13 reverse primers amplified the CDR3. TCRdb ran MiXCR on the multiplex PCR reads and lists one entry per CDR3 protein. The sample records 270,000 or so distinct CDR3 sequences, around 47% being singletons. The V gene is TRBV6-1, the J gene TRBJ1-2; 8 bases line up with TRBD1. The receptor's source is a man between 18 and 29 years old with type 2 diabetes. Sequenced input: peripheral blood mononuclear cells (PBMCs). CDR3 coding DNA: TGTGCCAGCAGTCGACGGACAGGGAATGGGGGAATGGACTATGGCTACACCTTC. It yields the protein CASSRRTGNGGMDYGYTF.